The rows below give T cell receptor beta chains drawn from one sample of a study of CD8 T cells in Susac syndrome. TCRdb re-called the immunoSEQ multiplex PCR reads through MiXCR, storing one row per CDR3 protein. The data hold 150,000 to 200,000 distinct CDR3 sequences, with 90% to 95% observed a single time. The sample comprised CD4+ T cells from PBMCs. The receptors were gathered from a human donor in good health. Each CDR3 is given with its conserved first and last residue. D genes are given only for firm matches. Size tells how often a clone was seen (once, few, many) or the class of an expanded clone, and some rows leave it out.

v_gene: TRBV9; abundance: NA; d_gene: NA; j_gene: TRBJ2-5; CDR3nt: TGTGCCAGCAGCGTAGGGGGGTCTAACCCTGAGACCCAGTACTTC; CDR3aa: CASSVGGSNPETQYF
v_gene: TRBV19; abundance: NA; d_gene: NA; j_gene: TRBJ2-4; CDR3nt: TGTGCCAGTAGTATAGGGAGAATTCAGTACTTC; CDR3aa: CASSIGRIQYF
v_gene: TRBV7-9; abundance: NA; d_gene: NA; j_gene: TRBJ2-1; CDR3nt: TGTGCCAGCAAAGGGGACGCCTCGACCAATGAGCAGTTCTTC; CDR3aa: CASKGDASTNEQFF
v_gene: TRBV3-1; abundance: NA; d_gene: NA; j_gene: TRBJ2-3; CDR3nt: TGTGCCAGCAGCCAAGGCTCATACGATACGCAGTATTTT; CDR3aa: CASSQGSYDTQYF
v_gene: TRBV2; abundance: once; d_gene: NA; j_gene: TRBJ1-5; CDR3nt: TGTGCCAGTGCCACGGGTTATCAGCCCCAGCATTTT; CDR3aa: CASATGYQPQHF
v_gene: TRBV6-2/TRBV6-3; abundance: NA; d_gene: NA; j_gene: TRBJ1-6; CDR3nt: TGTGCCAGCACCTTGACAGATAATTCACCCCTCCACTTT; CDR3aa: CASTLTDNSPLHF
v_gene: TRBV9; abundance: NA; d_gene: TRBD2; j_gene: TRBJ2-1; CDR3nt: TGTGCCAGCAGCGCCCTAGCGGGGGGGCCCACTAGTGAGCAGTTCTTC; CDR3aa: CASSALAGGPTSEQFF
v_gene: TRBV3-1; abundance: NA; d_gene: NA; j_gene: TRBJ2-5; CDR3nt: TGTGCCAGCAGCCCGACATTTCGGGCCCGGCTATCGGAGACCCAGTACTTC; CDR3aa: CASSPTFRARLSETQYF
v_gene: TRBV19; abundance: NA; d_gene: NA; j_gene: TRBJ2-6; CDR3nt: TGTGCCAGTAGTTTACAGGGCGTCTCTGGGGCCAACGTCCTGACTTTC; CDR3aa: CASSLQGVSGANVLTF
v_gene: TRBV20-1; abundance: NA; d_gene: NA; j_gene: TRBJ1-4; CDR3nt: TGCAGTGCTCTGTGGACGGAGAATGAAAAACTGTTTTTT; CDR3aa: CSALWTENEKLFF
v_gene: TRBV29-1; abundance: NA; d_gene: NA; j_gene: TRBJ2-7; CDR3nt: TGCAGCGTTGAAGATCGGGTGGGGCAGTACTTC; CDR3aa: CSVEDRVGQYF
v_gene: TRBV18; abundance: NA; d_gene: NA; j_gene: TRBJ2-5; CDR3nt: TGTGCCAGCTCAGGTAGCAGGGAGACCCAGTACTTC; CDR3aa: CASSGSRETQYF
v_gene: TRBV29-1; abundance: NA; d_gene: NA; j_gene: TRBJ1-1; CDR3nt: TGCAGCGTTTCTACCATCTCTACTGAAGCTTTCTTT; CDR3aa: CSVSTISTEAFF
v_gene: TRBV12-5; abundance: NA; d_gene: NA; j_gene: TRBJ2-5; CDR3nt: TGTGCTAGTGGGGGGCCGGGAAGTGGAGAGACCCAGTACTTC; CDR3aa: CASGGPGSGETQYF
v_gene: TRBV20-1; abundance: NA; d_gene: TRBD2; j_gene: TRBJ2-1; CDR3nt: TGCAGTGCTGAGGCCCCAGGGCTAGCGGGGGGGCCTAGCGATGAGCAGTTCTTC; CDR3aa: CSAEAPGLAGGPSDEQFF
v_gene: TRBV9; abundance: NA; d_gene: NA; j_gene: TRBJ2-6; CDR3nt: TGTGCCAGCAGCGTAGGGATCTCTGGGGCCAACGTCCTGACTTTC; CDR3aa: CASSVGISGANVLTF
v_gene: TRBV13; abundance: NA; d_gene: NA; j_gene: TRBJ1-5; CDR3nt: TGTGCCAGCAGCTTAGCAATTGGCGGAGGTCAGCCCCAGCATTTT; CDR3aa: CASSLAIGGGQPQHF
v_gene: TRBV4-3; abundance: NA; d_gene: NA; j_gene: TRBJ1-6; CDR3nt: TGCGCCAGCAGCCAAGATGAAGGCGGGAATTCACCCCTCCACTTT; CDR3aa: CASSQDEGGNSPLHF
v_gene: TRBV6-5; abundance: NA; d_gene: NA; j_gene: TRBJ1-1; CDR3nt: TGTGCCAGCAGGCCACAGGGTGTGGGCACTGAAGCTTTCTTT; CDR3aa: CASRPQGVGTEAFF
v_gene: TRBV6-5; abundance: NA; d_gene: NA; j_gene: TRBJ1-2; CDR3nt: TGTGCCAGCAGAGACGGGTATGGCTACACCTTC; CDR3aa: CASRDGYGYTF
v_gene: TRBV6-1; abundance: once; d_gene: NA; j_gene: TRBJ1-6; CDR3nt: TGTGCCAGCAGGAGTGCCCTGATCAGGGAGAAAGGTGACTTTTCACCCCTCCACTTT; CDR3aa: CASRSALIREKGDFSPLHF
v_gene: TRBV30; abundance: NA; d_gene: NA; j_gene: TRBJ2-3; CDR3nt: TGTGCCTGGAGTGTGGCGGGACAGCTTTCGCAGTATTTT; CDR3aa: CAWSVAGQLSQYF
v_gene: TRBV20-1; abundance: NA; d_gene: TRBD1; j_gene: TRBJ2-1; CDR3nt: TGCAGTGCTAGAGTGGCAGGGGGTAGGAATGAGCAGTTCTTC; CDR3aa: CSARVAGGRNEQFF
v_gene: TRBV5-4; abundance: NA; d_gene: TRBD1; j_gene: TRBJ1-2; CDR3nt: TGTGCCAGCACTCGGGACAGCTACTATGGCTACACCTTC; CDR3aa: CASTRDSYYGYTF
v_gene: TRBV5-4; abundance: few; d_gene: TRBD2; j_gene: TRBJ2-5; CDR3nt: TGTGCCAGCAGCCCTAGCGGGGGACGGGAGACCCAGTACTTC; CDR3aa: CASSPSGGRETQYF
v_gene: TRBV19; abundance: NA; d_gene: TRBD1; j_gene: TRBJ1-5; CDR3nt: TGTGCCAGTAGCCCGGGACAGGGCGGCAATCAGCCCCAGCATTTT; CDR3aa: CASSPGQGGNQPQHF
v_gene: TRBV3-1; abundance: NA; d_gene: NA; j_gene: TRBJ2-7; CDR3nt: TGTGCCAGCAGCCAAGTATATGGCGAGCAGTACTTC; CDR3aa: CASSQVYGEQYF
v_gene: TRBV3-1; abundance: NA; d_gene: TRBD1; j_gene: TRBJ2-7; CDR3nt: TGTGCCAGCAGCCAAGATTGGGACAGGGATAACTACGAGCAGTACTTC; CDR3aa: CASSQDWDRDNYEQYF
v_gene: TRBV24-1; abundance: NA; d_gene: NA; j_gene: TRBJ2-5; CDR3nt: TGTGCCACCAGTGATTTCGGCGAGACCCAGTACTTC; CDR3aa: CATSDFGETQYF
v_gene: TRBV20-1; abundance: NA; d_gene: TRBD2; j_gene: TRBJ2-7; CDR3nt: TGCAGTGCTATAGTCCCCCCGGGGGGGCCTTCCTACGAGCAGTACTTC; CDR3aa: CSAIVPPGGPSYEQYF
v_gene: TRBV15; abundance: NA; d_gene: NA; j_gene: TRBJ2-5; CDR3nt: TGTGCCACCAGCCCAAGCACCGGCGGGAAAGAGACCCAGTACTTC; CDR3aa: CATSPSTGGKETQYF
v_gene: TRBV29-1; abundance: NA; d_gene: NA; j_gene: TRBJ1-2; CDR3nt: TGCAGGGATGGGGAGGGTTCTGGCTACACCTTC; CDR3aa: CRDGEGSGYTF
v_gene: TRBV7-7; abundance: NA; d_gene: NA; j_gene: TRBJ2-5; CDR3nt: TGTGCTAGCATGGAGGGTCTGGGGCGAGAGACCCAGTACTTC; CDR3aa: CASMEGLGRETQYF
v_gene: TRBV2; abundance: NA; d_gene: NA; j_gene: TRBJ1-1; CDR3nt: TGTGCCAGCAGGAGCGAGGGAGGGACTGAAGCTTTCTTT; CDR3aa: CASRSEGGTEAFF
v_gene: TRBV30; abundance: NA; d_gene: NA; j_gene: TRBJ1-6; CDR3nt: TGTGCCTGGAGTGTGGCGGCGGGTTCACCCCTCCACTTT; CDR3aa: CAWSVAAGSPLHF
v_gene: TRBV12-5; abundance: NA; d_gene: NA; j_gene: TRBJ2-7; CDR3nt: TGTGCTAGTGGCTGGACCGGGACACCGACCTACGAGCAGTACTTC; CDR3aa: CASGWTGTPTYEQYF
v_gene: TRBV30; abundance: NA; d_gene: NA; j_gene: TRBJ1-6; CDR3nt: TGTGCCTGGAGCGCAGGCGGTTCCTATAATTCACCCCTCCACTTT; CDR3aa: CAWSAGGSYNSPLHF
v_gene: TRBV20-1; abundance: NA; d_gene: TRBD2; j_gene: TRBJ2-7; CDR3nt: TGCAGTGCTAAGAGGTATGGGAGGGACCACGAGCAGTACTTC; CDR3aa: CSAKRYGRDHEQYF
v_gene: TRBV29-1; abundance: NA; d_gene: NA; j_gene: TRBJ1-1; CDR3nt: TGCAGCGTTTCGGTTAGTGAAGCTTTCTTT; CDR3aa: CSVSVSEAFF
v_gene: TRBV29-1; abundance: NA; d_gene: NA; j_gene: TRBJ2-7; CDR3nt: TGCAGCGTTGAAGTGGCAGGTTACGAGCAGTACTTC; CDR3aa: CSVEVAGYEQYF
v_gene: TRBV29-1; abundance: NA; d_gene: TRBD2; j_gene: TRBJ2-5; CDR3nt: TGCAGCGTTTCCGGGACTAGCGGGGAAGAGACCCAGTACTTC; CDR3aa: CSVSGTSGEETQYF
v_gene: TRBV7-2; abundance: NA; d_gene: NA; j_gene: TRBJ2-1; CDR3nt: TGTGCCACCCAAGGTGGGACCTACAATGAGCAGTTCTTC; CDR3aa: CATQGGTYNEQFF
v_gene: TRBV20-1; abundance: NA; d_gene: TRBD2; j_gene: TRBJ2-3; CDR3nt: TGCAGTGCCGCTCGGGGGGGCCGGGGCACAGATACGCAGTATTTT; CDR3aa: CSAARGGRGTDTQYF
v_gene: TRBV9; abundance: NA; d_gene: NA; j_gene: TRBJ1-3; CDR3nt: TGTGCCAGCAGCGTACTGCCAGCCGGAAACACCATATATTTT; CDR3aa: CASSVLPAGNTIYF
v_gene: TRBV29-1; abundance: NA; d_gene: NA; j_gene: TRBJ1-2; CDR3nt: TGCAGCGTTGTATCCCAGCCCGGAGCCTACACCTTC; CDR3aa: CSVVSQPGAYTF
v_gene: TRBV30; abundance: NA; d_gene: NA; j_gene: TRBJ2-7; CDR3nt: TGTGCCTGGAGCCTCCGTTCTGGGAACGAGCAGTACTTC; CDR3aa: CAWSLRSGNEQYF
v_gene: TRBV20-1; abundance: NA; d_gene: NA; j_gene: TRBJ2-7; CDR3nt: TGCAGTGCTAGCCACCGACCGAGAGGCGAGCAGTACTTC; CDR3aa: CSASHRPRGEQYF
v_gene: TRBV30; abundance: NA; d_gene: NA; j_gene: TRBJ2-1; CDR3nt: TGTGCCTGGAGTGTGGGGGGATCCTACAATGAGCAGTTCTTC; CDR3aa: CAWSVGGSYNEQFF